Here is one TCR beta chain with its context. This sample stems from a study of cytomegalovirus exposure and HLA in healthy donors. The PCR had 60 Vbeta and 13 Jbeta primers. Here immunoSEQ multiplex PCR was the method, and the copy in TCRdb shows in-frame clones only, minus some. There are approximately 160,000 clones in the sample; around 80% occur only once, and less than 2% lies in the top ten. Specimen: PBMCs. The TCR comes from a man aged 35-49 years in good health and CMV-seronegative.

The CDR3 is CASSRRRIEAEAFF. As DNA, the CDR3 is TGTGCCAGCAGCCGACGTAGGATCGAGGCTGAAGCTTTCTTT. V usage is TRBV28 and J usage is TRBJ1-1; D unclear. CDR3 size: 14 residues. Trimming stripped 6 bases from V and 6 bases from J, with 17 bases between. Germline V gene sequence: CDR1 MDHEN, CDR2 SYDVKM. Variable domain in full (rest from reference TRBV28 and TRBJ1-1): DVKVTQSSRYLVKRTGEKVFLECVQDMDHENMFWYRQDPGLGLRLIYFSYDVKMKEKGDIPEGYSVSREKKERFSLILESASTNQTSMYLCASSRRRIEAEAFFGQGTRLTVV.